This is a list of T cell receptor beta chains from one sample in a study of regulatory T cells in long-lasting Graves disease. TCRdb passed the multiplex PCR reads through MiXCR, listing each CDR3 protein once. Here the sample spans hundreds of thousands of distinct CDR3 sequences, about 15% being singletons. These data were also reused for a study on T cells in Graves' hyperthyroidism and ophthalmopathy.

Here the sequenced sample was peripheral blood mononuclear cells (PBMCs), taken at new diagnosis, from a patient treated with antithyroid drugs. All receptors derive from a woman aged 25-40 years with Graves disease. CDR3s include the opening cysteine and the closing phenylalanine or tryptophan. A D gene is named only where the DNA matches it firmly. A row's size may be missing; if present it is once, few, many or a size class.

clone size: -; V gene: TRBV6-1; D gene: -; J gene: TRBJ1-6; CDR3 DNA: TGTGCCAGCACTAGGGCGAGGAGCTCCTATAATTCACCCCTCCACTTT; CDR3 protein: CASTRARSSYNSPLHF
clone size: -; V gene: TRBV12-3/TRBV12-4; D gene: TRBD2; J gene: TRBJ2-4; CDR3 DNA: TGTGCCAGCAGTTTAAGTAGCGGGGGGATGCTAGCCAAAAACATTCAGTACTTC; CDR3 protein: CASSLSSGGMLAKNIQYF
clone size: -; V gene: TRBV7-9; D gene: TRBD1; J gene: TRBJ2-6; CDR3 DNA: TGTGCCAGCAGCTTAGACCTCGGACAGGGCCTCTCTGGGGCCAACGTCCTGACTTTC; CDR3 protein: CASSLDLGQGLSGANVLTF
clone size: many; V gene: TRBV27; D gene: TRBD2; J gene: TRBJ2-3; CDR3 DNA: TGTGCCAGCAGTTATAGCGGGTACGGGAGCACAGATACGCAGTATTTT; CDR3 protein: CASSYSGYGSTDTQYF
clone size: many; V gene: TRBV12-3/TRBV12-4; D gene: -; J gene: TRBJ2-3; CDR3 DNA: TGTGCCAGCAGCCTAATCCAGGGATCAGATACGCAGTATTTT; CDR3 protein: CASSLIQGSDTQYF
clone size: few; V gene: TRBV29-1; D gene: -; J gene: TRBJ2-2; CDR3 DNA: TGCAGCGTTCGCCCCGGTAGGCCGACCGGGGAGCTGTTTTTT; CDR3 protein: CSVRPGRPTGELFF
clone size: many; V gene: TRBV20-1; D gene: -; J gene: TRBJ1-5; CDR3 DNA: TGCAGTGCTAGAGGACAGTTCAATCAGCCCCAGCATTTT; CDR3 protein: CSARGQFNQPQHF
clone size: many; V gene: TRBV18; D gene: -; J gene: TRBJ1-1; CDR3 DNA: TGTGCCAGCTCACAAAAGCCCCAGGCTGAAGCTTTCTTT; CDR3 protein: CASSQKPQAEAFF
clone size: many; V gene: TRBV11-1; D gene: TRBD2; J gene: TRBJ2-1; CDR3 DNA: TGTGCCAGCACAGGCGGGCTAGCGGGGTACAATGAGCAGTTCTTC; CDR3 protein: CASTGGLAGYNEQFF
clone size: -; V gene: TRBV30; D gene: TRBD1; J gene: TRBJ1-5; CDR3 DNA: TGTGCCTGGAGTGTATCCAGGGGGAATAGCAATCAGCCCCAGCATTTT; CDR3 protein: CAWSVSRGNSNQPQHF
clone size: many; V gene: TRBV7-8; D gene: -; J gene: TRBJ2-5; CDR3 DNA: TGTGCCAGCAGCGGAAGGGGGGGATTCGCAGAGACCCAGTACTTC; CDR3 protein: CASSGRGGFAETQYF
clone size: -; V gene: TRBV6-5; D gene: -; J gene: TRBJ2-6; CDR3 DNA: TGTGCCAGCAGTTACTCCGACAGGTCTGGGGCCAACGTCCTGACTTTC; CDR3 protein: CASSYSDRSGANVLTF
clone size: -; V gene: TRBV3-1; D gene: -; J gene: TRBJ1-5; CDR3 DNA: TGTGCCAGCAGCCAAGGGCTTGGTAACGCGGGGCGGCCCCAGCATTTT; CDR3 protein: CASSQGLGNAGRPQHF
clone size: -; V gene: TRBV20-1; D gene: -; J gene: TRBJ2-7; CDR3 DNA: TGCAGTTCTAGAGTAGTCTACGAGCAGTACTTC; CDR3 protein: CSSRVVYEQYF
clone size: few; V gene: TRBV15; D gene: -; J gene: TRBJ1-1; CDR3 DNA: TGTGCCACCAGCGGAGGGGTCAACACTGAAGCTTTCTTT; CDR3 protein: CATSGGVNTEAFF
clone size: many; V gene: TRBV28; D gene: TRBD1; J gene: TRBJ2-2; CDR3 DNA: TGTGCCAGCAGTTTCTCCTCACCGGGACAGGGGGCTGGCACCGGGGAGCTGTTTTTT; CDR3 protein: CASSFSSPGQGAGTGELFF
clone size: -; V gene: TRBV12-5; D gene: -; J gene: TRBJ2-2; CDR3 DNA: TGTGCATCGCCCGGCGGGAGGAGACCAGGGGGCACCGGGGAGCTGTTTTTT; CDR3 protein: CASPGGRRPGGTGELFF
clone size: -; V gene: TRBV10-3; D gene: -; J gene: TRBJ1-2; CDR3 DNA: -; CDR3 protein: CAISGLLANPYGCTF
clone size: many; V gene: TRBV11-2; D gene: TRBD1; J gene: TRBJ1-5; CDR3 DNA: TGTGCCAGGGGGACAGCCTTTTGGCCCCAGCATTTT; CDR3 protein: CARGTAFWPQHF
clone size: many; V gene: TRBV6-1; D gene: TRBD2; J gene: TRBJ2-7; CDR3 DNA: TGTGCCAGCTCGTCGGTGCCTAGCGGGAGGGCCTGGAACGAGCAGTACTTC; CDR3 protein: CASSSVPSGRAWNEQYF
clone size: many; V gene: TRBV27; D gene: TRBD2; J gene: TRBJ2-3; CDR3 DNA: TGTGCCAGCGTGGGGGGGATGGGAGATACGCAGTATTTT; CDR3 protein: CASVGGMGDTQYF
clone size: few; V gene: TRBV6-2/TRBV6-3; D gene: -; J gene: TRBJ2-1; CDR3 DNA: TGTGCCAGCAGTTCAGAATATGAGCAGTTCTTC; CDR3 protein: CASSSEYEQFF
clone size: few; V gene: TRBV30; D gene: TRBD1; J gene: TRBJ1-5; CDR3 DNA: TGTGCCTGGAGGGAACAGGGGAGCAATCAGCCCCAGCATTTT; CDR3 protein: CAWREQGSNQPQHF
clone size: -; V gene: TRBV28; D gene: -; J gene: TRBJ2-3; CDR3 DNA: TGTGCCAGCAGCCTACTCAGGGATGTCGCCACAGATACGCAGTATTTT; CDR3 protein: CASSLLRDVATDTQYF
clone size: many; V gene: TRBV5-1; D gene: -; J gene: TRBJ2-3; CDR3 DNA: TGCGCCAGCAGTTGGTTCGAAGGGACAGATACGCAGTATTTT; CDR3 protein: CASSWFEGTDTQYF
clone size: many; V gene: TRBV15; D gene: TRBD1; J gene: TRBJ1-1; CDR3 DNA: TGTGCCACCAGCAGAGGACAGGGAATGAACACTGAAGCTTTCTTT; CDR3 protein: CATSRGQGMNTEAFF
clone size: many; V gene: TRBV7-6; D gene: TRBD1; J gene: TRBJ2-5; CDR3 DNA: TGTGCCAGCAGCTATGCCGGGACAGAAGAGACCCAGTACTTC; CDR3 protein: CASSYAGTEETQYF
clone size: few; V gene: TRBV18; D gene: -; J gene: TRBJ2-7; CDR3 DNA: TGTGCCAGCTCGCCGGACGACGGGGGATACGAGCAGTACTTC; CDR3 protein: CASSPDDGGYEQYF
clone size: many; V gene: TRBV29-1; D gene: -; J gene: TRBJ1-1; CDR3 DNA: TGCAGCGTCCTAGATTCTCCCTGGGGGACTGAAGCTTTCTTT; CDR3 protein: CSVLDSPWGTEAFF